The 17 T cell receptor beta chains in this list originate from one sample, sequenced in a study of response to subunit inactivated influenza vaccine. TCRdb processed the RT-PCR reads anew with MiXCR; each CDR3 protein has one entry. The sample records around 710,000 distinct CDR3 sequences, about 14% being singletons. The specimen comprised PBMCs from blood, sampled 14 to 15 days before vaccination. These TCRs come from a man aged 50-59 years who received an inactivated influenza vaccine.

The V gene is TRBV2, the J gene TRBJ1-6; possible D gene TRBD1, 5 bases. There are 14 residues in the CDR3. The germline gives CDR1 SNHLY, CDR2 FYNNEI. V was clipped by 11 bases and J by 7 bases, with 18 bases between them. Here the CDR3 reads CALYVETENSPLHF. Here the CDR3 DNA reads TGTGCCCTATACGTTGAGACAGAAAATTCACCCCTCCACTTT.

This clonotype was seen a few times. The chain uses TRBV20-1 and TRBJ2-1; the match to TRBD2 covers 16 bases. Germline V gene data show CDR1 as DFQATT and CDR2 as SNEGSKA (reference sequence). The V gene end was trimmed by 6 bases and the J gene end by 5 bases; junction bases not matched to a gene: 10. The CDR3 spans 17 residues. The CDR3 sequence is CSAAPGLAGGPHNEQFF. The CDR3 region has the DNA TGCAGTGCAGCTCCGGGACTAGCGGGAGGGCCACACAATGAGCAGTTCTTC.

In its sample, this clonotype was seen a few times. This chain connects TRBV12-3 or TRBV12-4 to TRBJ1-6; D perhaps matches TRBD1 (5 bases). The CDR3 length is 15 residues. The V end lost 4 bases, the J end lost 7 bases, and 14 bases lay between the germline ends. The DNA for the CDR3 is TGTGCCAGCAGTTCCGAGGGGTCGGGGAATTCACCCCTCCACTTT. Translation gives CASSSEGSGNSPLHF.

The CDR3 sequence: CASSFFPAEQFF. The CDR3 DNA reads as TGTGCCAGCAGTTTCTTTCCCGCTGAGCAGTTCTTC. This chain connects TRBV12-3 or TRBV12-4 to TRBJ2-1; D ambiguous. There are 12 residues in the CDR3. Trimming took off 3 bases at V and 9 bases at J, with 9 bases between the two ends.

This clonotype showed up just a few times. This rearrangement joins TRBV15 to TRBJ2-5, with D perhaps matching TRBD1 (6 bases). V lost 4 bases, J lost 4 bases, and 10 bases lay in between. Germline loops: CDR1 LNHNV, CDR2 YYDKDF (reference sequence). The CDR3 is 13 amino acids. For the CDR3, the DNA is TGTGCCACCAGCACAAACAGGGCAGAGACCCAGTACTTC. Protein: CATSTNRAETQYF.

The chain has TRBV14 and TRBJ1-2; no definite D call. Per the germline V gene, CDR1 is SGHDN and CDR2 is FVKESK. The length of the CDR3 is 15 residues. Trimming took 1 base from V and 4 from J, leaving 13 bases between them. The CDR3 here is CASSQGRGRGYGYTF. In DNA form, the CDR3 reads TGTGCCAGCAGCCAAGGGCGGGGAAGAGGCTATGGCTACACCTTC.

This chain links TRBV5-4 with TRBJ2-1; 14 bases are shared with TRBD2. V shed 4 bases, J shed 0 bases, and the junction held 3 bases outside the gene matches. The V gene's germline CDR1 is SGHNT and CDR2 YYREEE (reference sequence). The CDR3 spans 17 residues. The CDR3 DNA follows: TGTGCCAGCAGCCGGACTAGCGGGAGGAGCTCCTACAATGAGCAGTTCTTC. Translating it yields CASSRTSGRSSYNEQFF.

This chain joins TRBV6-1 and TRBJ2-2; D is unresolved. Germline V gene data show CDR1 as MNHNS and CDR2 as SASEGT. This CDR3 has 16 residues. V was trimmed by 6 bases and J by 1 base, leaving 15 bases between them. CDR3 coding DNA: TGTGCCAGCAGCGTCGCCATTTCGGGGAACACCGGGGAGCTGTTTTTT. Translating it yields CASSVAISGNTGELFF.

This clonotype showed up just a few times. The V call is TRBV11-1, the J call TRBJ2-3; 16 bases match TRBD2. The CDR3 runs 19 residues. Germline values: CDR1 SGHAT, CDR2 FQDESV (reference sequence). V lost 3 bases, J lost 10 bases, and 16 bases stayed unmatched. In DNA form, the CDR3 reads TGTGCCAGCAGCTTCACCCCCGCCTTCGGGACTAGCGGGAGGGGATCGCAGTATTTT. This codes for CASSFTPAFGTSGRGSQYF.

This clonotype showed up just a few times. The J gene is TRBJ2-5, the V gene TRBV5-8, with D possibly TRBD1 on 5 matching bases. The CDR3 is 11 amino acids. Germline V gives CDR1 SGHTS, CDR2 YDEGEE. With 0 bases removed from V and 10 bases from J, the gap between germline ends came to 7 bases. In DNA form, the CDR3 reads TGTGCCAGCAGCTTGGTCAGGGACCAGTACTTC. Encoded protein: CASSLVRDQYF.

Only a few counts were recorded for this clonotype. This chain connects TRBV2 to TRBJ1-5, with D perhaps matching TRBD1 (6 bases). Germline V CDR1 and CDR2: SNHLY, FYNNEI. The ends were cut back, 7 bases at V and 4 bases at J, with 14 bases in the middle. The length of the CDR3 is 14 residues. DNA for the CDR3: TGTGCCAGCACGGGGGGGGCGCGGAATCAGCCCCAGCATTTT. Its translation is CASTGGARNQPQHF.

There are a few counts of this clonotype. This chain connects TRBV9 to TRBJ2-2; D gene uncertain. Germline V gives CDR1 SGDLS, CDR2 YYNGEE. The V end was cut by 0 bases, the J end by 2 bases, with 8 bases between. The CDR3 covers 15 residues. The CDR3 nucleotides are TGTGCCAGCAGCGTAGAGATAGCCAACACCGGGGAGCTGTTTTTT. Residues: CASSVEIANTGELFF. Full variable domain (rest looked up from reference TRBV9 and TRBJ2-2): DSGVTQTPKHLITATGQRVTLRCSPRSGDLSVYWYQQSLDQGLQFLIQYYNGEERAKGNILERFSAQQFPDLHSELNLSSLELGDSALYFCASSVEIANTGELFFGEGSRLTVL.

The V and J genes are TRBV30 and TRBJ1-6, with TRBD1 as a possible D gene (6 bases). This CDR3 is 12 amino acids long. The germline V gene encodes CDR1 GTSNPN and CDR2 SVGIG (reference sequence). V was shortened by 6 bases and J by 5 bases, with 8 bases between the two germline ends. DNA of the CDR3: TGTGCCTGTGGACAGAATAATTCACCCCTCCACTTT. It translates to CACGQNNSPLHF.

The rearrangement links TRBV19 to TRBJ2-6; 8 nucleotides agree with TRBD1. Looked up from germline, CDR1 is LNHDA and CDR2 is SQIVND (reference sequence). The junction had 7 bases not matched to a gene; V was cut back by 6 bases and J by 0 bases. CDR3 length: 17 residues. The CDR3 DNA follows: TGTGCCAGTAGGCCGACAGGGGCGAACTCTGGGGCCAACGTCCTGACTTTC. Encoded protein: CASRPTGANSGANVLTF. Full variable domain (outside the CDR3, taken from reference TRBV19 and TRBJ2-6): DGGITQSPKYLFRKEGQNVTLSCEQNLNHDAMYWYRQDPGQGLRLIYYSQIVNDFQKGDIAEGYSVSREKKESFPLTVTSAQKNPTAFYLCASRPTGANSGANVLTFGAGSRLTVL.

This clonotype was found many times. The V call is TRBV15, the J call TRBJ2-7, with 7 bases that match TRBD1. Trimming cost V 0 bases and J 5 bases; bases outside gene matches: 10. The CDR3 has 16 residues. CDR1 is LNHNV and CDR2 is YYDKDF in the germline V gene (reference sequence). CDR3: CATSRELGTVVNEQYF. The DNA of the CDR3 is TGTGCCACCAGCAGAGAACTCGGGACAGTGGTAAACGAGCAGTACTTC. The full variable domain, completed using reference TRBV15 and TRBJ2-7, is DAMVIQNPRYQVTQFGKPVTLSCSQTLNHNVMYWYQQKSSQAPKLLFHYYDKDFNNEADTPDNFQSRRPNTSFCFLDIRSPGLGDTAMYLCATSRELGTVVNEQYFGPGTRLTVT.

This clonotype was detected ten times or more. The chain carries TRBV15 and TRBJ2-1; TRBD1 matches 9 bases. The CDR3 runs to 16 residues. Germline V gene sequence: CDR1 LNHNV, CDR2 YYDKDF (reference sequence). Trimming at V came to 5 bases and at J to 3 bases, leaving 8 bases not matched to a gene. CDR3 residues: CATSAKGQGNYNEQFF. In DNA form, the CDR3 reads TGTGCCACCAGCGCCAAGGGACAGGGAAACTACAATGAGCAGTTCTTC.

This clonotype was observed a handful of times. This chain uses TRBV2 with TRBJ2-1, with a weak D call TRBD2 (6 bases). Germline V lookup: CDR1 SNHLY, CDR2 FYNNEI. CDR3 length equals 12 residues. The V end lost 7 bases, the J end lost 15 bases, and 19 bases lay between the germline ends. CDR3 sequence (DNA): TGTGCCAGCAAGGTGAGGGAGGCAGGGCCGTTCTTC. Translation: CASKVREAGPFF. The full variable domain, its missing parts supplied by reference TRBV2 and TRBJ2-1, is EPEVTQTPSHQVTQMGQEVILRCVPISNHLYFYWYRQILGQKVEFLVSFYNNEISEKSEIFDDQFSVERPDGSNFTLKIRSTKLEDSAMYFCASKVREAGPFFGPGTRLTVL.